The text below deals with one TCR beta chain. The V and J ends lost 2 bases and 1 base respectively, with 5 bases between them. The CDR3 length is 13 residues. Germline CDR1 is WSHSY and CDR2 is SAAADI. These data belong to a study of T cell changes during pregnancy in multiple sclerosis. The table came from immunoSEQ multiplex PCR; TCRdb's copy has only in-frame clones and leaves some out. The sample contains approximately 60,000 clones, 90% of which appear only once. This sequence was found in a female donor in good health, enrolled as a control in a pregnancy study. The sample here was peripheral blood, taken in the third trimester of pregnancy. The chain recombines TRBV10-2 with TRBJ2-5; D is unclear. This CDR3 reads CASSEDTQETQYF. The CDR3 region has the DNA TGCGCCAGCAGTGAGGACACCCAAGAGACCCAGTACTTC.